This T cell receptor (beta chain) emerged from a study of T-cell memory formation after mild COVID-19. Regarding the study as a whole: Pre-infection memory carried some responding clones, suggesting that cross-reactive memory joined. Clones shrinking between day 15 and 85 showed a balanced CD4/CD8 split, and those that grew later tilted toward CD4+. CM and EM subsets held most contracting CD4+ clones; EMRA held CD8+ ones.

Concerning this clonotype itself: Its cognate antigen is unknown.

Germline V gene sequence: CDR1 LGHDT, CDR2 YNNKEL (reference sequence). The ends were cut back, 1 base at V and 0 bases at J, with 8 bases in the middle. CDR3 length: 15 residues. With constant-segment primers, 5'RACE yielded cDNA libraries of TCR alpha and TCR beta that carried sample barcodes and UMIs. MiXCR, run by TCRdb on the 5' RACE reads, gives a single entry per CDR3 protein. The sample records almost 350,000 distinct CDR3 sequences, less than 25% being singletons. The chain recombines TRBV3-1 with TRBJ2-3; D is undetermined. This clonotype was sampled from a man aged 18 to 35 who had mild COVID-19 (a few samples of this study predate the infection). Cell type and time point are not known. Sequencing used PBMCs or a T cell subset sorted from them (not recorded which). The CDR3: CASSQGPWSTDTQYF. CDR3 coding DNA: TGTGCCAGCAGCCAAGGGCCGTGGAGCACAGATACGCAGTATTTT.